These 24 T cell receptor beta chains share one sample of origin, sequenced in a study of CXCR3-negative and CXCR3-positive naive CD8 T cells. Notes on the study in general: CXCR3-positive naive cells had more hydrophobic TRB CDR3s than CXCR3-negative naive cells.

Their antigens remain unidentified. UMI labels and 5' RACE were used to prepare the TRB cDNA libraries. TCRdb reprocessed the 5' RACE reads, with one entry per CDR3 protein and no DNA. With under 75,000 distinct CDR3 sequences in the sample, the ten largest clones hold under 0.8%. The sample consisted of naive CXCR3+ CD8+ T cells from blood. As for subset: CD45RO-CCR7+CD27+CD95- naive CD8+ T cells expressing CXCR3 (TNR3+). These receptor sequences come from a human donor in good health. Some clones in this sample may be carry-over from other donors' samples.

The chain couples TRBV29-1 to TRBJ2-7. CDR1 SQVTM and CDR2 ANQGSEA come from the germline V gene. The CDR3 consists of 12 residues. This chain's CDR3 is CSVLDSSYEQYF.

CDR3 loop: CSARDMAGDNSPLHF. The chain uses TRBV20-1 and TRBJ1-6; the D call of TRBD1 rests on TCRdb alone, since no DNA is present to check it. Germline loops: CDR1 DFQATT, CDR2 SNEGSKA (reference sequence). The CDR3 totals 15 residues.

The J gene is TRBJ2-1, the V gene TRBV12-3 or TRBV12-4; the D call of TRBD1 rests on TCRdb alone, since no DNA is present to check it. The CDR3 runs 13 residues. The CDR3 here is CASSLGGDNEQFF.

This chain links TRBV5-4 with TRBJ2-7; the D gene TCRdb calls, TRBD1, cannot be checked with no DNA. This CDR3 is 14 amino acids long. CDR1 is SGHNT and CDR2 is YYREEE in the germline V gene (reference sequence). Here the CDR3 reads CASSPRGMAYEQYF.

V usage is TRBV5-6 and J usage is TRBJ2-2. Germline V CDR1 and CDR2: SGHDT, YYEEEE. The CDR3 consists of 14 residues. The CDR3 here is CASSLGFNTGELFF. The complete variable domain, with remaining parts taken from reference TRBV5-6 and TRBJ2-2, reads DAGVTQSPTHLIKTRGQQVTLRCSPKSGHDTVSWYQQALGQGPQFIFQYYEEEERQRGNFPDRFSGHQFPNYSSELNVNALLLGDSALYLCASSLGFNTGELFFGEGSRLTVL.

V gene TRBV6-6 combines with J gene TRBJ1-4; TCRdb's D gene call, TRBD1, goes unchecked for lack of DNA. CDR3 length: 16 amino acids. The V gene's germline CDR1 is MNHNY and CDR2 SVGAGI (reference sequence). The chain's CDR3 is CASSYSLGGRDEKLFF.

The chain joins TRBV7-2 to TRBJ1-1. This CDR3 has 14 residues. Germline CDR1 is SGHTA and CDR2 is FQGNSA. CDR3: CASSFQDRNTEAFF.

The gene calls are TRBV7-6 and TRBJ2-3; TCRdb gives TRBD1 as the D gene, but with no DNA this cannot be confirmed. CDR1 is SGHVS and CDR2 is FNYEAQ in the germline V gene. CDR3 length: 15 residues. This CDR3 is CASSLTGISTDTQYF.

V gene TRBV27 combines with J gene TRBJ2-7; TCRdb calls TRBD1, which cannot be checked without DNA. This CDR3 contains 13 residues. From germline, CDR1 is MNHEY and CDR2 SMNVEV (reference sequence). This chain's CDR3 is CASHARGGYEQYF.

The CDR3: CASSYLDTGELFF. The rearrangement links TRBV7-9 to TRBJ2-2. The CDR3 consists of 13 residues. The germline CDR1 and CDR2 sequences are SEHNR and FQNEAQ (reference sequence).

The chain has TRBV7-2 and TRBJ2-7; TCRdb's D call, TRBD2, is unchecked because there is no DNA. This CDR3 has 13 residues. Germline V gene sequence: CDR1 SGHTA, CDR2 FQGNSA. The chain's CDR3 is CASIGTSGHEQYF.

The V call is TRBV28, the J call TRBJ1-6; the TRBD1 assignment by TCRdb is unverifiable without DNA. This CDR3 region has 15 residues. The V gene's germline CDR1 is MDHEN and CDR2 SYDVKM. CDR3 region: CASSLGTGQNSPLHF.

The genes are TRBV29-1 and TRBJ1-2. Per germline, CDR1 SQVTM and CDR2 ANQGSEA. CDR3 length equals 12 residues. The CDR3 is CSVDADYYGYTF.

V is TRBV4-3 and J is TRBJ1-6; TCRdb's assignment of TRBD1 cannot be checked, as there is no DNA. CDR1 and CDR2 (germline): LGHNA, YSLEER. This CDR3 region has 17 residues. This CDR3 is CASSQDVGTYYNSPLHF.

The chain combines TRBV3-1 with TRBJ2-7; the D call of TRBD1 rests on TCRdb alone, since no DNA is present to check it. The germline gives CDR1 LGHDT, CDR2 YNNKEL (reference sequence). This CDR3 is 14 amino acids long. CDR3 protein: CASSQDSDRVEQYF.

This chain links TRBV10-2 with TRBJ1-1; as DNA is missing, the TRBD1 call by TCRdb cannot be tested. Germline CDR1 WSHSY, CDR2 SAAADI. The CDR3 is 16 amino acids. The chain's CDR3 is CASSEPPGTGNTEAFF.

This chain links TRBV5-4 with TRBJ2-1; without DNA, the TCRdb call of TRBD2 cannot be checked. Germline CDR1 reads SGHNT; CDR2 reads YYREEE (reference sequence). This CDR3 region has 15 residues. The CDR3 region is CASSWLAGVLNEQFF.

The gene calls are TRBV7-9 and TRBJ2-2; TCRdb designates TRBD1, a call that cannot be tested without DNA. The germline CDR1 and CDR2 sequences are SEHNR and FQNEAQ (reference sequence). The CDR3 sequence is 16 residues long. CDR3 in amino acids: CASSLAGTANTGELFF.

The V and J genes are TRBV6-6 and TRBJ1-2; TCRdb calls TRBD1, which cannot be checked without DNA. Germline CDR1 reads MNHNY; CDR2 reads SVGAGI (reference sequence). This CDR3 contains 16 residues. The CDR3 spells CAGSPDPGGILYGYTF.

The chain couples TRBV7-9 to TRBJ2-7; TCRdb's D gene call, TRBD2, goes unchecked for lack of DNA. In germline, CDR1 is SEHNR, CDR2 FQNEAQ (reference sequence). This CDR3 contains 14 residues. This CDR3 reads CASAGEESTYEQYF. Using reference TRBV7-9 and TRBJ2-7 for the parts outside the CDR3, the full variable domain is DTGVSQNPRHKITKRGQNVTFRCDPISEHNRLYWYRQTLGQGPEFLTYFQNEAQLEKSRLLSDRFSAERPKGSFSTLEIQRTEQGDSAMYLCASAGEESTYEQYFGPGTRLTVT.

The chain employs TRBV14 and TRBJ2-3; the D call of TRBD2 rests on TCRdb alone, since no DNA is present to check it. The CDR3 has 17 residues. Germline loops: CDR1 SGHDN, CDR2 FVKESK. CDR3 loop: CASSPIAGGSPGDTQYF.

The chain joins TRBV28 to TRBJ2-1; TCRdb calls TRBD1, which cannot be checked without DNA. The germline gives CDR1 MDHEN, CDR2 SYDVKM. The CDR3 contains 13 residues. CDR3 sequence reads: CASSLGGINEQFF.

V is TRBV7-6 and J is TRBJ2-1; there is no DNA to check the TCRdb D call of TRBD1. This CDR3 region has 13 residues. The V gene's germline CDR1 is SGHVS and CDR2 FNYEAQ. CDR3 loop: CASSLSGLHEQFF.

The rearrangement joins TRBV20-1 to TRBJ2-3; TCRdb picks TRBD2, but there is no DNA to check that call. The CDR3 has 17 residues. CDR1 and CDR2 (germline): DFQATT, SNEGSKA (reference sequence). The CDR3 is CSARDLYGGEVTDTQYF.